Here is one T cell receptor (beta chain) with its context. Its antigen is still unknown. This sample is drawn from a study of blood T cells in healthy people across ages. Whole-study results and caveats: When one million T cells were used, diversity estimates were thought to be underestimates. The donors' CMV status was not determined, possibly confounding changes in expanded clonotypes.

PCR was performed a second time for about 7 to 11 cycles using a sample-barcoded 5' primer and a J-beta primer mix. TCRdb re-analysed the 5' RACE reads in MiXCR, keeping a single row per CDR3 protein. Altogether approximately 690,000 distinct CDR3 sequences are present, around two fifths being singletons, with the ten largest covering roughly 30%. This CDR3 comprises 15 residues. The germline V and J ends were trimmed by 0 bases and 2 bases, with 8 bases remaining between them. Per germline, CDR1 KGHSH and CDR2 LQKENI. Per sample, extraction of total RNA gave at least 5 micrograms in every case. The clonotype was recovered from an elderly man in good health. The chain couples TRBV18 to TRBJ2-1, with D tentatively TRBD1 (5 bases). Sequenced material: blood. In nucleotides, the CDR3 is TGTGCCAGCTCACCACCAGCAGGGCCCTACAATGAGCAGTTCTTC. Protein product: CASSPPAGPYNEQFF.